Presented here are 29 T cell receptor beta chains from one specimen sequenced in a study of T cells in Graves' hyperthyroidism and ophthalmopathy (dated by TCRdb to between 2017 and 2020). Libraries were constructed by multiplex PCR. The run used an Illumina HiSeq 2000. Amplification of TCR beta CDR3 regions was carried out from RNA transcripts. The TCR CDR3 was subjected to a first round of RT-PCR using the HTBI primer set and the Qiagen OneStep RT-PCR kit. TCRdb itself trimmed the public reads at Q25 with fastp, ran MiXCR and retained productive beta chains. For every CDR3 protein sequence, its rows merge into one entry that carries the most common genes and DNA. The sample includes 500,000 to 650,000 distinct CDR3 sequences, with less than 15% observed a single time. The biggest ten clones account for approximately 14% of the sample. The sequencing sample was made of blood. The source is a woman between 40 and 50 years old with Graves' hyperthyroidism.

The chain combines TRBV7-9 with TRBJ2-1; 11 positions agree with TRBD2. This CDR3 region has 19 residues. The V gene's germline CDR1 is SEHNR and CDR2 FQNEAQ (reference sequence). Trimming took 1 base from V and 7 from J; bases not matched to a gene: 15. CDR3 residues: CASSLEVLLAGVSTNEQFF. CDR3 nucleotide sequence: TGTGCCAGCAGCTTAGAGGTGTTACTAGCGGGAGTATCAACAAATGAGCAGTTCTTC.

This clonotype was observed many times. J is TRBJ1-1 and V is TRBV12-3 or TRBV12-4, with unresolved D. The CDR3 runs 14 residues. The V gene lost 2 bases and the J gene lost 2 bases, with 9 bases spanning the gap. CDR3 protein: CASSLNTLNTEAFF. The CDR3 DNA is TGTGCCAGCAGTTTAAATACCCTCAACACTGAAGCTTTCTTT.

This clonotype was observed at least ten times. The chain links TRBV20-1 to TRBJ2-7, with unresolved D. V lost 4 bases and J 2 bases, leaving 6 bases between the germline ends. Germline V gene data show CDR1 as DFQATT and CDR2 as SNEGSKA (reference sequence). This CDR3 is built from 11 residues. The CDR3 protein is CSATLTYEQYF. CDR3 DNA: TGCAGTGCTACCCTAACCTACGAGCAGTACTTC.

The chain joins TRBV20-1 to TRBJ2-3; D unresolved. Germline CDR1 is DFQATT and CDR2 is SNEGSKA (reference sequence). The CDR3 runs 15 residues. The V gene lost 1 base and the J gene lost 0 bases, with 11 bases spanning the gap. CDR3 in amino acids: CSARGPGVSTDTQYF. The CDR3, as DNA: TGCAGTGCTAGAGGCCCGGGTGTTAGCACAGATACGCAGTATTTT.

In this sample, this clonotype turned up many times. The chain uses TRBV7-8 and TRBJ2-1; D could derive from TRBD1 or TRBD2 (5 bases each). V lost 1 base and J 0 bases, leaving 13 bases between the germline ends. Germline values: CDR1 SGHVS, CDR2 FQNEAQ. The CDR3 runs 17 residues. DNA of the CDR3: TGTGCCAGCAGCTTAGGGTCCGGGGCAGGCTCCTACAATGAGCAGTTCTTC. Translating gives CASSLGSGAGSYNEQFF.

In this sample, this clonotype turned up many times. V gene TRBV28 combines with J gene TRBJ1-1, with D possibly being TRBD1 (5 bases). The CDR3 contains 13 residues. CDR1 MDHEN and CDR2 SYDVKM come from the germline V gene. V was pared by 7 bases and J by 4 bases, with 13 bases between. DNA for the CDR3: TGTGCCAGCACCTTACAGGCCCTCACTGAAGCTTTCTTT. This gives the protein CASTLQALTEAFF.

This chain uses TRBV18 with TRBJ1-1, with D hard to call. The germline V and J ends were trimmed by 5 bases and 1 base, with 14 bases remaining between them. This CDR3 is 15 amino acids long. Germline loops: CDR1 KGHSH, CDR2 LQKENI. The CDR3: CASSTDPAANTEAFF. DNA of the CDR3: TGTGCCAGCTCAACGGACCCCGCAGCGAACACTGAAGCTTTCTTT. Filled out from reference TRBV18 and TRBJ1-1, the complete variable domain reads NAGVMQNPRHLVRRRGQEARLRCSPMKGHSHVYWYRQLPEEGLKFMVYLQKENIIDESGMPKERFSAEFPKEGPSILRIQQVVRGDSAAYFCASSTDPAANTEAFFGQGTRLTVV.

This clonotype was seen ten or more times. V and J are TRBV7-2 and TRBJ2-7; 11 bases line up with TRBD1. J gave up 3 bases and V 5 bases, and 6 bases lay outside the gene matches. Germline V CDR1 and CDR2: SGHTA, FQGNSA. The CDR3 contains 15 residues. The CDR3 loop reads CASSLRTGGLYEQYF. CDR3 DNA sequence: TGTGCCAGCAGCCTCCGGACAGGGGGCCTCTACGAGCAGTACTTC.

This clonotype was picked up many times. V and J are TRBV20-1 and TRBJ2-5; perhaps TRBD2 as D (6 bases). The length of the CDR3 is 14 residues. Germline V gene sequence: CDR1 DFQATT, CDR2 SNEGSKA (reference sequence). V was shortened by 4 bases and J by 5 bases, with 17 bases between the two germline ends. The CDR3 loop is CSAILASAGETQYF. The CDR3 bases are TGCAGTGCTATTTTGGCTAGCGCTGGGGAGACCCAGTACTTC.

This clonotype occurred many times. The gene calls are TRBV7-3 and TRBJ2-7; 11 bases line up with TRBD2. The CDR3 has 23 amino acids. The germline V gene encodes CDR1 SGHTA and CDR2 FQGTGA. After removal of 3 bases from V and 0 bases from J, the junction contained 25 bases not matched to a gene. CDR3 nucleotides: TGTGCCAGCAGCTTGGAAGGGGCGCAGGGCCTAGAACGACTAGCGGGGCGCTCCTACGAGCAGTACTTC. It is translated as CASSLEGAQGLERLAGRSYEQYF.

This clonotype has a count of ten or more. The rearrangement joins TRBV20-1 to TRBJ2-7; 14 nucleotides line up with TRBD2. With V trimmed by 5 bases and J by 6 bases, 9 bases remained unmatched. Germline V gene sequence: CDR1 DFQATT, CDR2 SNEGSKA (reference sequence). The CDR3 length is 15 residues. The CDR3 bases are TGCAGTGCTCCCAGTGAGACTAGCGGGAGGGCCGAGCAGTACTTC. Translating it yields CSAPSETSGRAEQYF.

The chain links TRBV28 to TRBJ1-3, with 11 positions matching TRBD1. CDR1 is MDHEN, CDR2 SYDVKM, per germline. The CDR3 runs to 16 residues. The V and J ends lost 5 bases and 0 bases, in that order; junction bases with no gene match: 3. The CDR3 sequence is CASSPGQGASGNTIYF. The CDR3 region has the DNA TGTGCCAGCAGTCCAGGACAGGGGGCCTCTGGAAACACCATATATTTT.

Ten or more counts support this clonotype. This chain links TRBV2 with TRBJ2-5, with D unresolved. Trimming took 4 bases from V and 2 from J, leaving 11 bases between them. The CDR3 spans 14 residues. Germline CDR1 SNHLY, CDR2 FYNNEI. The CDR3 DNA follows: TGTGCCAGCAGTGTGGGCAGCCAGCAAGAGACCCAGTACTTC. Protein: CASSVGSQQETQYF.

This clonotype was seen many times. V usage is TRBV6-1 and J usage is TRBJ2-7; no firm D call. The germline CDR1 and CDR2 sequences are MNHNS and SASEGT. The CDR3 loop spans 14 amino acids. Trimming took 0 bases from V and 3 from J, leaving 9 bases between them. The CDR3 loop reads CASSEAPGFYEQYF. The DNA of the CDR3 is TGTGCCAGCAGTGAAGCGCCCGGTTTCTACGAGCAGTACTTC.

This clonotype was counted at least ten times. CDR3 bases: TGCAGTGTCCCAAGAGATACGCAGTATTTT. Amino acids: CSVPRDTQYF. This chain joins TRBV20-1 and TRBJ2-3; D unresolved. Germline assignment: CDR1 DFQATT and CDR2 SNEGSKA (reference sequence). The CDR3 spans 10 residues. The V and J ends lost 7 bases and 5 bases respectively, with 7 bases between them.

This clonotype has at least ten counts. In DNA form, the CDR3 reads TGCAGTGCTAGACTCGGGGGGGGTTCACCCCTCCACTTT. Residues: CSARLGGGSPLHF. The chain is built from TRBV20-1 and TRBJ1-6; a weak D match, TRBD1 (5 bases). The germline V gene encodes CDR1 DFQATT and CDR2 SNEGSKA (reference sequence). CDR3 length: 13 amino acids. V lost 2 bases, J lost 9 bases, and 11 bases lay in between.

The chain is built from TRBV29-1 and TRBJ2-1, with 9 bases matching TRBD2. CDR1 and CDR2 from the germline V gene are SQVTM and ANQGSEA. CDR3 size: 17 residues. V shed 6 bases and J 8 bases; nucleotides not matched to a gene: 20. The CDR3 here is CSVNRPLLSGSRDEQFF. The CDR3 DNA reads TGCAGCGTCAATAGACCCTTACTTAGCGGGAGTCGGGATGAGCAGTTCTTC.

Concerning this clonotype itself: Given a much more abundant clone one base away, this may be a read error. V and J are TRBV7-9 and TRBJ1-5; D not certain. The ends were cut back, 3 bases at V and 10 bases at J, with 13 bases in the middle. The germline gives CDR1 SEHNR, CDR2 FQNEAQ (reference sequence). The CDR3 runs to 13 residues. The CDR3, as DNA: TGTGCCAGCAGCTTGGGCGGACCGTATCCCCAGCATTTT. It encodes CASSLGGPYPQHF.

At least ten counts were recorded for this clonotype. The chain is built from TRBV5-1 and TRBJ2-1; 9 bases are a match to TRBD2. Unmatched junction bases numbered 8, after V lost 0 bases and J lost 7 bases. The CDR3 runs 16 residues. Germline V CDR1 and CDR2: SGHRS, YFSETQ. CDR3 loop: CASSLGGRAVWNEQFF. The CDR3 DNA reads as TGCGCCAGCAGCTTGGGCGGGAGGGCCGTGTGGAATGAGCAGTTCTTC.

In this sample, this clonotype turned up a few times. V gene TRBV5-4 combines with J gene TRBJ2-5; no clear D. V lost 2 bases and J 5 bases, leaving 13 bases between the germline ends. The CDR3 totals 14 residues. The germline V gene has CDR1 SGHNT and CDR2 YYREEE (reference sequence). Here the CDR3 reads CASSLDASAETQYF. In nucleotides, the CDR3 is TGTGCCAGCAGCTTAGACGCGTCAGCGGAGACCCAGTACTTC.

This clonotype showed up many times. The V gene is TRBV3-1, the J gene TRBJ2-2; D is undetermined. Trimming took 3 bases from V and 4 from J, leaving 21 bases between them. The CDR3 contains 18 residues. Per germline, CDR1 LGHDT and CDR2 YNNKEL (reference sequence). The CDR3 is CASSHLPEPNYRTGELFF. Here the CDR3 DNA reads TGTGCCAGCAGCCATCTCCCCGAGCCGAACTACCGCACCGGGGAGCTGTTTTTT.

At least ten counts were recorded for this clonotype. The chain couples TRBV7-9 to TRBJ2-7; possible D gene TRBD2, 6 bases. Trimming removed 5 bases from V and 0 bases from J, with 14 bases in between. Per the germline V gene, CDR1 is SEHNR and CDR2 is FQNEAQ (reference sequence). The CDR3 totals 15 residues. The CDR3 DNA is TGTGCCAGCAGCCCCCTCCCCGGGAGCTCCTACGAGCAGTACTTC. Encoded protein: CASSPLPGSSYEQYF.

The CDR3 region is CASSLQDDSPLHF. Here the CDR3 DNA reads TGTGCCAGCAGTTTGCAGGATGATTCACCCCTCCACTTT. This chain uses TRBV28 with TRBJ1-6; D uncertain. This CDR3 spans 13 amino acids. Germline V gene lookup returns CDR1 MDHEN and CDR2 SYDVKM. Trimming shortened V by 3 bases and J by 8 bases, and 8 bases separated the two germline ends. Combining the CDR3 with reference TRBV28 and TRBJ1-6 gives the whole variable domain DVKVTQSSRYLVKRTGEKVFLECVQDMDHENMFWYRQDPGLGLRLIYFSYDVKMKEKGDIPEGYSVSREKKERFSLILESASTNQTSMYLCASSLQDDSPLHFGNGTRLTVT.

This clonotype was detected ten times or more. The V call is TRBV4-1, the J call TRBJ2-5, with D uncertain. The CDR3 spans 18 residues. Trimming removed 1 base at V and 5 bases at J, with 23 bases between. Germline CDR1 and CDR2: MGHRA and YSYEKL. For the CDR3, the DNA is TGCGCCAGCAGCCAAGTCAATCTCGGCTTTACCCCCCGGGAGACCCAGTACTTC. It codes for CASSQVNLGFTPRETQYF.

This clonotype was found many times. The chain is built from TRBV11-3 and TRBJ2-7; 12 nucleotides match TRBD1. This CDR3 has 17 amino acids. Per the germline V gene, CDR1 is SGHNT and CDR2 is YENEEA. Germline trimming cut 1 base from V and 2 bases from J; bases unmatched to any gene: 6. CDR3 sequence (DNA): TGTGCCAGCAGCTTAGCTGGGACAGGGGGCCCCACCTACGAGCAGTACTTC. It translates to CASSLAGTGGPTYEQYF.

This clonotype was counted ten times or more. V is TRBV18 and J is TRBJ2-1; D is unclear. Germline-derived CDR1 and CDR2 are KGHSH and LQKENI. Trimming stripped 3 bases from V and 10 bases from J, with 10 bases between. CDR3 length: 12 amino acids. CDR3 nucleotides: TGTGCCAGCTCACCCGTAGGAGAAGAGCAGTTCTTC. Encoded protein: CASSPVGEEQFF.

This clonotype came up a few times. Here the CDR3 reads CATSRDPGIDEQYF. The CDR3 DNA reads TGTGCCACCAGCAGAGATCCGGGAATTGACGAGCAGTACTTC. This chain connects TRBV15 to TRBJ2-7; TRBD2 might be the D (5 bases). The CDR3 has 14 amino acids. V was shortened by 0 bases and J by 5 bases, with 11 bases between the two germline ends. Germline CDR1 and CDR2: LNHNV and YYDKDF (reference sequence).

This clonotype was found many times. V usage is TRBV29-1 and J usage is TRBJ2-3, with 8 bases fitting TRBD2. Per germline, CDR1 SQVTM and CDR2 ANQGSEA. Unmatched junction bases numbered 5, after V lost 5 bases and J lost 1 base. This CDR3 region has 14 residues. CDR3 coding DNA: TGCAGCGTTATGACTAGCGCTGGCACAGATACGCAGTATTTT. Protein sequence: CSVMTSAGTDTQYF.

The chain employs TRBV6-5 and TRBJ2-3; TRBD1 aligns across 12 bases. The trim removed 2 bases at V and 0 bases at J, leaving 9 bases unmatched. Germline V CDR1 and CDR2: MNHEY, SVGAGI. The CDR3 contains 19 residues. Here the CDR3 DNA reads TGTGCCAGCAGTTACAAGGGACAGGGGGCTCCCTCTAGCACAGATACGCAGTATTTT. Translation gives CASSYKGQGAPSSTDTQYF.